The T cell receptor beta chain under discussion was sequenced for a study of PD-L1 blockade in urothelial cancer. Study-level background: Peripheral blood specimens exhibited a median yield of roughly 140,000 T cells. Study observations and caveats: Lower than median blood TCR clonality before treatment predicted better survival. Durable-benefit patients showed greater tumor-associated blood clone expansion at 3 weeks.

Time point described: pretreatment peripheral blood. Per-patient samples, pretreatment and on-treatment, numbered 1 to 8. Data came from immunoSEQ multiplex PCR; TCRdb stores just in-frame clones and leaves some out. The profile shows fewer than 60,000 clones, about 85% of them singletons. The germline V gene has CDR1 SGHRS and CDR2 YFSETQ. The J segment lost 4 bases and the V segment lost 2 bases, leaving 7 bases of the junction unmatched. The length of the CDR3 is 17 residues. Comment on this clone: Its cognate antigen is unknown.

This specimen consisted of PBMCs, obtained around atezolizumab (anti-PD-L1) treatment. The TCR comes from a man in his 70s with urothelial cancer. V and J are TRBV5-1 and TRBJ2-1; 12 bases match TRBD2. The CDR3 spells CASSFLAGGPMYNEQFF. CDR3 nucleotide sequence: TGCGCCAGCAGCTTTCTAGCGGGAGGGCCTATGTACAATGAGCAGTTCTTC.